The 21 T cell receptor beta chains reported below all come from one sample, sequenced in a study of blood T cell repertoires in COVID-19. Sequencing used immunoSEQ multiplex PCR; TCRdb keeps in-frame clones, though not all of them. The profile shows about 430,000 clones, approximately 90% of them singletons. The sample comprised PBMCs or T cells enriched from blood (not recorded which). These receptors were taken from a woman under 30 who had been exposed to COVID-19.

V and J are TRBV28 and TRBJ2-7, with 8 nucleotides matching TRBD2. CDR3 length: 13 residues. Germline-derived CDR1 and CDR2 are MDHEN and SYDVKM. V was clipped by 7 bases and J by 6 bases; unmatched bases: 8. The CDR3 here is CASTGAGGGEQYF. CDR3 sequence (DNA): TGTGCCAGCACTGGCGCGGGGGGCGGCGAGCAGTACTTC.

A single count supports this clone. This chain links TRBV28 with TRBJ1-2, with a tentative D call TRBD1 (6 bases). Deletions cut 6 bases from V and 4 bases from J, with 18 bases between. The CDR3 spans 15 residues. The germline CDR1 and CDR2 sequences are MDHEN and SYDVKM. In nucleotides, the CDR3 is TGTGCCAGCAGCAACCCGGACAGACCGAGCTATGGCTACACCTTC. This sequence encodes CASSNPDRPSYGYTF.

The rearrangement uses TRBV7-2 and TRBJ2-1, with TRBD2 matching 7 bases. The length of the CDR3 is 15 residues. Trimming at V came to 4 bases and at J to 4 bases, leaving 7 bases not matched to a gene. The V gene's germline CDR1 is SGHTA and CDR2 FQGNSA. The CDR3 coding sequence is TGTGCCAGCAGCTACCAAGCGGGAATATACAATGAGCAGTTCTTC. Protein product: CASSYQAGIYNEQFF.

The table lists this clone with a count of one. This sequence joins TRBV5-1 and TRBJ1-2; 9 bases line up with TRBD1. CDR1 is SGHRS, CDR2 YFSETQ, per germline. The trim removed 0 bases at V and 4 bases at J, leaving 7 bases unmatched. The CDR3 is 16 residues long. The chain's CDR3 is CASSLDLGQGSYGYTF. The CDR3, as DNA: TGCGCCAGCAGCTTGGATTTGGGACAGGGATCCTATGGCTACACCTTC.

The V call is TRBV5-6, the J call TRBJ1-1; TRBD1 aligns across 8 bases. This CDR3 has 14 amino acids. Per germline, CDR1 SGHDT and CDR2 YYEEEE. Germline trimming cut 3 bases from V and 6 bases from J; bases unmatched to any gene: 7. DNA of the CDR3: TGTGCCAGCAGCTGGGGGACAGGTACATCTGAAGCTTTCTTT. Translation: CASSWGTGTSEAFF.

The gene calls are TRBV19 and TRBJ2-1; D is undetermined. The CDR3 is made up of 15 amino acids. Germline V gene data show CDR1 as LNHDA and CDR2 as SQIVND (reference sequence). V was shortened by 1 base and J by 0 bases, with 7 bases between the two germline ends. This chain's CDR3 is CASSIGTHSYNEQFF. Written as DNA, the CDR3 is TGTGCCAGTAGTATAGGCACTCACTCCTACAATGAGCAGTTCTTC.

CDR3 loop: CASSPGGFYGYTF. The CDR3 DNA is TGTGCCAGCAGCCCCGGGGGATTCTATGGCTACACCTTC. This rearrangement joins TRBV28 to TRBJ1-2, with D perhaps TRBD1 (5 bases). This CDR3 spans 13 amino acids. Trimming pared 6 bases from V and 4 bases from J, leaving 12 bases between. Germline lookup yields CDR1 MDHEN and CDR2 SYDVKM.

V gene TRBV27 combines with J gene TRBJ1-1; 9 bases match TRBD1. The CDR3 covers 12 residues. Germline V CDR1 and CDR2: MNHEY, SMNVEV (reference sequence). V gave up 8 bases and J gave up 3 bases; unmatched junction bases: 1. The CDR3 DNA sequence: TGTGCCAGCGGGACAGGGTACACTGAAGCTTTCTTT. Translating it yields CASGTGYTEAFF.

V is TRBV7-6 and J is TRBJ2-5; 12 nucleotides match TRBD2. The CDR3 has 15 residues. Germline values: CDR1 SGHVS, CDR2 FNYEAQ. The V and J ends lost 4 bases and 2 bases, in that order; junction bases with no gene match: 2. The CDR3 DNA reads as TGTGCCAGCAGCTCTAGCGGGGGGGAACAAGAGACCCAGTACTTC. Translated: CASSSSGGEQETQYF.

The genes are TRBV6-5 and TRBJ1-1; 8 nucleotides match TRBD1. Per germline, CDR1 MNHEY and CDR2 SVGAGI. CDR3 length: 13 residues. The CDR3 loop is CVIYQGANTEAFF. CDR3 nucleotides: TGTGTAATCTACCAGGGGGCGAACACTGAAGCTTTCTTT.

The table lists this clone with a count of one. This sequence joins TRBV3-1 (or the pseudogene TRBV3-2) and TRBJ1-5; TRBD1 matches at 7 bases. This CDR3 spans 16 amino acids. Germline V gene sequence: CDR1 LGHDT, CDR2 YNNKEL (reference sequence). V lost 1 base to trimming and J lost 3 bases; unmatched junction nucleotides: 6. CDR3 nucleotides: TGTGCCAGCAGCCAAGCTCACAGGGGACTCAATCAGCCCCAGCATTTT. Its protein product is CASSQAHRGLNQPQHF.

The chain has TRBV9 and TRBJ2-3, with 9 bases identical to TRBD2. The CDR3 covers 16 residues. Germline CDR1 and CDR2: SGDLS and YYNGEE. V lost 1 base to trimming and J lost 4 bases; unmatched junction nucleotides: 7. CDR3: CASSVFSGGPADTQYF. CDR3 in DNA: TGTGCCAGCAGCGTATTCAGCGGGGGGCCCGCAGATACGCAGTATTTT. Supplemented by reference TRBV9 and TRBJ2-3, the full variable domain reads DSGVTQTPKHLITATGQRVTLRCSPRSGDLSVYWYQQSLDQGLQFLIQYYNGEERAKGNILERFSAQQFPDLHSELNLSSLELGDSALYFCASSVFSGGPADTQYFGPGTRLTVL.

V usage is TRBV19 and J usage is TRBJ2-7; D not resolved. V gave up 3 bases and J gave up 6 bases, with 18 bases separating them. The V gene's germline CDR1 is LNHDA and CDR2 SQIVND (reference sequence). The CDR3 length is 15 residues. CDR3 residues: CASSIRGSPTREQYF. The CDR3 coding sequence is TGTGCCAGTAGTATTCGAGGCAGTCCAACTCGCGAGCAGTACTTC.

The chain links TRBV9 to TRBJ2-3; D gene unclear. This CDR3 spans 12 amino acids. Trimming removed 2 bases from V and 6 bases from J, with 7 bases in between. In germline, CDR1 is SGDLS, CDR2 YYNGEE. The CDR3 DNA is TGTGCCAGCAGCGTCAGAACGGATACGCAGTATTTT. Amino acid sequence: CASSVRTDTQYF.

The chain employs TRBV11-2 and TRBJ2-1; 14 bases are a match to TRBD2. Germline V gives CDR1 SGHAT, CDR2 FQNNGV. The V gene end was trimmed by 5 bases and the J gene end by 5 bases; junction bases not matched to a gene: 5. The CDR3 contains 16 residues. CDR3 sequence reads: CASSARTSGRNNEQFF. CDR3 nucleotide sequence: TGTGCCAGCAGCGCCCGGACTAGCGGGAGGAACAATGAGCAGTTCTTC.

The chain links TRBV10-2 to TRBJ2-2, with 8 positions matching TRBD1. There are 13 residues in the CDR3. The junction had 8 bases not matched to a gene; V was cut back by 2 bases and J by 15 bases. In germline, CDR1 is WSHSY, CDR2 SAAADI. CDR3 protein: CASSERTGRFLFF. DNA for the CDR3: TGCGCCAGCAGTGAGCGGACAGGGCGGTTCTTGTTTTTT.

There are many counts of this clone. This chain joins TRBV6-2 or TRBV6-3 and TRBJ1-1, with a possible D match to TRBD1 (6 bases). Trimming shortened V by 6 bases and J by 8 bases, and 22 bases separated the two germline ends. This CDR3 spans 15 amino acids. Germline V lookup: CDR1 MNHEY, CDR2 SVGEGT. CDR3 in amino acids: CASSRTVLEGVEAFF. In DNA form, the CDR3 reads TGTGCCAGCAGCAGAACAGTACTTGAGGGGGTAGAAGCTTTCTTT.

The chain uses TRBV5-6 and TRBJ2-7, with D uncertain. Germline values: CDR1 SGHDT, CDR2 YYEEEE. This CDR3 is built from 11 residues. The V and J ends lost 4 bases and 5 bases respectively, with 7 bases between them. The CDR3 bases are TGTGCCAGCAGCAAACGGGACGAGCAGTACTTC. As protein: CASSKRDEQYF.

The CDR3 protein is CASSERGQPIYGYTF. The CDR3 nucleotides are TGCGCCAGCAGTGAAAGGGGCCAGCCGATCTATGGCTACACCTTC. This chain joins TRBV10-1 and TRBJ1-2, with D maybe TRBD1 (5 bases). The CDR3 covers 15 residues. CDR1 WNHNN and CDR2 SYGVQD come from the germline V gene (reference sequence). The V end was cut by 3 bases, the J end by 4 bases, with 15 bases between.

V usage is TRBV20-1 and J usage is TRBJ1-2; the D is unclear. CDR1 and CDR2 (germline): DFQATT, SNEGSKA (reference sequence). V shed 0 bases and J shed 5 bases, with 4 bases lying between them. CDR3 size: 11 residues. The CDR3 spells CSARDRYGYTF. DNA for the CDR3: TGCAGTGCTAGAGACCGGTATGGCTACACCTTC.

In its sample, this clone was seen a few times. The V and J genes are TRBV6-6 and TRBJ2-1, with TRBD2 matching over 11 bases. The ends lost 5 bases at V and 8 bases at J; junction bases unmatched: 11. In germline, CDR1 is MNHNY, CDR2 SVGAGI (reference sequence). This CDR3 has 16 amino acids. CDR3 DNA sequence: TGTGCCAGCAGTCGAAGGACTAGCGGGCCTTTATATGAGCAGTTCTTC. As protein: CASSRRTSGPLYEQFF.